This T cell receptor (beta chain) is from a study of blood T cell repertoires in COVID-19. Study-level information: Sources were T cells, B-cell-depleted T cells, or PBMCs; the material itself was cDNA or gDNA.

CDR3 size: 15 residues. In germline, CDR1 is MRHNA, CDR2 SNTAGT. The V and J ends lost 2 bases and 1 base, in that order; junction bases with no gene match: 2. TCRdb keeps only in-frame clones here, not all; method: immunoSEQ multiplex PCR. The sample consists of under 200,000 clones, around 80% of them appearing once. The source of this sequence is a man aged 30 to 39 with active or convalescent COVID-19. Sample: peripheral blood. The rearrangement uses TRBV6-4 and TRBJ1-1, with TRBD1 matching 9 bases. CDR3 bases: TGTGCCAGCAGTGACGAGACAGGGGGGAACACTGAAGCTTTCTTT. This codes for CASSDETGGNTEAFF.